This T cell receptor (beta chain) comes out of a study of cytomegalovirus exposure and HLA in healthy donors. Study-level information: Unique TCRs from HLA-typed donors, approximately 80 million of them, were held in an early data release.

With 60 Vbeta and 13 Jbeta primers, the PCR was carried out. Clones were sequenced by immunoSEQ multiplex PCR, and TCRdb holds only the in-frame ones, with some missing. The sample consists of around 220,000 clones, around 83% of them appearing once. Of note for this clone: Its target is unknown.

The junction had 6 bases not matched to a gene; V was cut back by 5 bases and J by 1 base. Germline V gene data show CDR1 as SGDLS and CDR2 as YYNGEE. The CDR3 has 15 residues. Regarding the study as a whole: Later analysis demonstrated an association between a missense DCLRE1C variant and TCR beta V- and J-gene trimming. The investigators catalogued 180 or so TCR beta chains as cytomegalovirus-associated.

Sequencing input: PBMCs. This TCR was recovered from a girl aged 5-17 years in good health and CMV-seronegative. The genes are TRBV9 and TRBJ2-3; the match to TRBD2 covers 8 bases. The CDR3 loop reads CASRSSGFGTDTQYF. CDR3 in DNA: TGTGCCAGCAGGTCTAGCGGGTTTGGCACAGATACGCAGTATTTT.